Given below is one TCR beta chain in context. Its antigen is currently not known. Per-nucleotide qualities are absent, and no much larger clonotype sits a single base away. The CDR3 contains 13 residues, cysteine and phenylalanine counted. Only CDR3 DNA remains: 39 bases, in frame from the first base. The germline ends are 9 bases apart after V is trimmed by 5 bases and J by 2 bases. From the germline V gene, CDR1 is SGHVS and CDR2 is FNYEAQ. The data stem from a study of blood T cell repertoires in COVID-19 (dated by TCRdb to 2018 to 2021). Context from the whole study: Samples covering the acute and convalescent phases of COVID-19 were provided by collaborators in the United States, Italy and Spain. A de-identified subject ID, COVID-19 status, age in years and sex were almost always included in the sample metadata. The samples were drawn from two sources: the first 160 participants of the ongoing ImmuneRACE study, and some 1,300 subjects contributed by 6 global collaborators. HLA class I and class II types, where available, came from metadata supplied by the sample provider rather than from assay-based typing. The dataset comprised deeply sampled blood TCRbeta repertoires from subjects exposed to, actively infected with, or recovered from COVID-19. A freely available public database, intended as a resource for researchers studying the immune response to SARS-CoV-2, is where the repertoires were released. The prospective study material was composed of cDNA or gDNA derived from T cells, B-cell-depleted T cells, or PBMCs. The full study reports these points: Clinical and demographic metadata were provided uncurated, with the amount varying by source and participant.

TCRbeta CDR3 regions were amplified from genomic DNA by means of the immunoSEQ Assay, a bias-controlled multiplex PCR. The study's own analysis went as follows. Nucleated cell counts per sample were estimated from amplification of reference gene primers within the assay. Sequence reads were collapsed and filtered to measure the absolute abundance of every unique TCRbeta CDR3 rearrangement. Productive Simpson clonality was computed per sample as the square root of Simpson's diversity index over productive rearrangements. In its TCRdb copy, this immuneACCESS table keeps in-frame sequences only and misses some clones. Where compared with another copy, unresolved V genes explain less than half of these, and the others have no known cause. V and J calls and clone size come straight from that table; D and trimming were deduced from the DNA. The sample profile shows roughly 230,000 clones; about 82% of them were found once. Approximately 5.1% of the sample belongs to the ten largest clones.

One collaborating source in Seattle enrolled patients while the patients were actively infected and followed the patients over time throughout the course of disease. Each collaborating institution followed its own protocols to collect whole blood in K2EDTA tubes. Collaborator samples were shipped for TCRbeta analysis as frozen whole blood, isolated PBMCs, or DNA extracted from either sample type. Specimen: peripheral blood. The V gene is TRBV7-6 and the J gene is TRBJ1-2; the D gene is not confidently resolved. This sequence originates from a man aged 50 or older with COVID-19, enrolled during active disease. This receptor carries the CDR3 CASSQGVNYGYTF. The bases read TGTGCCAGCAGCCAAGGAGTAAACTATGGCTACACCTTC.